This T cell receptor (beta chain) was observed in a study of blood T cell repertoires in COVID-19. Study-wide context: T cells, B-cell-depleted T cells, or PBMCs provided the cDNA or gDNA that served as material.

TCRdb's copy holds only in-frame clones and misses some; the assay was immunoSEQ multiplex PCR. This table has roughly 160,000 clones, 84% appearing once. Germline V gene lookup returns CDR1 SGHNT and CDR2 YYREEE (reference sequence). The V end was cut by 3 bases, the J end by 0 bases, with 15 bases between. The CDR3 loop spans 16 amino acids. This rearrangement joins TRBV5-4 to TRBJ1-2; tentative D call: TRBD1 (6 bases). The receptor was isolated from a man younger than 35 with active or convalescent COVID-19. The sample was peripheral blood. In nucleotides, the CDR3 is TGTGCCAGCAGCTCGGCGCGTAACAGGGCTAACTATGGCTACACCTTC. Its translation is CASSSARNRANYGYTF. The full variable domain, its missing parts supplied by reference TRBV5-4 and TRBJ1-2, is ETGVTQSPTHLIKTRGQQVTLRCSSQSGHNTVSWYQQALGQGPQFIFQYYREEENGRGNFPPRFSGLQFPNYSSELNVNALELDDSALYLCASSSARNRANYGYTFGSGTRLTVV.